Below, one TCR beta chain is given with its context. In the source study's methods: Counts of nucleated cells, estimated from reference gene primer amplification, were obtained. Clones were sequenced by immunoSEQ multiplex PCR, and TCRdb holds only the in-frame ones, with some missing. D and trimming come from the DNA, and the V and J calls and clone size come from that table. The data show a few hundred thousand clones, roughly 90% seen once. The sample originates from a study of blood T cell repertoires in COVID-19. About the study: COVID-19 samples, acute and convalescent, were from the United States, Italy and Spain. T cells, B-cell-depleted T cells, or PBMCs supplied cDNA or gDNA.

The CDR3 extends over 15 amino acids. Germline CDR1 SGHRS, CDR2 YFSETQ. Trimming pared 4 bases from V and 0 bases from J, leaving 12 bases between. The clonotype originates from a man aged 25-45 years with acute or convalescent COVID-19. V and J are TRBV5-1 and TRBJ2-3, with D hard to call. Sequenced: peripheral blood. CDR3 in DNA: TGCGCCAGCAGCACCAGTTTGACTAGCACAGATACGCAGTATTTT. Translated: CASSTSLTSTDTQYF.